These T cell receptor beta chains were read from a single sample in a study of T cells after yellow fever vaccination. TCRdb reanalysed the 5' RACE reads using MiXCR and keeps one entry per CDR3 protein. Of 550,000 or so distinct CDR3 sequences in the sample, about 19% were seen once. The material was PBMCs, obtained 15 days after the yellow fever booster vaccination. The source of these receptors is a man aged 30 to 45 who received the YFV17D yellow fever vaccine. Both conserved end residues are part of each CDR3. A D gene is named only where the DNA matches it firmly. Clone size is shown for a subset of rows, as once, few, many or a class of expanded clone.

j_gene: TRBJ2-1; abundance: NA; v_gene: TRBV5-6; d_gene: TRBD1; CDR3nt: TGTGCCAGCAGCCCCCGGGACAGGCATCTTACCTACAATGAGCAGTTCTTC; CDR3aa: CASSPRDRHLTYNEQFF
j_gene: TRBJ2-5; abundance: NA; v_gene: TRBV20-1; d_gene: NA; CDR3nt: TGCAGTGCTAGACCCGGACAGTCAGAGACCCAGTACTTC; CDR3aa: CSARPGQSETQYF
j_gene: TRBJ1-4; abundance: NA; v_gene: TRBV29-1; d_gene: NA; CDR3nt: TGCAGCGTTGACCCGGGCGGTGAAAAACTGTTTTTT; CDR3aa: CSVDPGGEKLFF
j_gene: TRBJ2-1; abundance: few; v_gene: TRBV27; d_gene: NA; CDR3nt: TGTGCCAGCAGTCCACAAGGGCCATACAATGAGCAGTTCTTC; CDR3aa: CASSPQGPYNEQFF
j_gene: TRBJ1-6; abundance: few; v_gene: TRBV28; d_gene: NA; CDR3nt: TGTGCCAGCAGTTTGGTCGCGGGGGGCAACTCACCCCTCCACTTT; CDR3aa: CASSLVAGGNSPLHF
j_gene: TRBJ2-5; abundance: few; v_gene: TRBV20-1; d_gene: NA; CDR3nt: TGCAGTGCTAGTGGCAACCAAGAGACCCAGTACTTC; CDR3aa: CSASGNQETQYF
j_gene: TRBJ2-3; abundance: few; v_gene: TRBV6-2/TRBV6-3; d_gene: NA; CDR3nt: TGTGCCAGCAGTTACTCGACAGAAAAAAGCACAGATACGCAGTATTTT; CDR3aa: CASSYSTEKSTDTQYF
j_gene: TRBJ2-5; abundance: NA; v_gene: TRBV7-9; d_gene: NA; CDR3nt: TGTGCCAGCAGCTTAGCCGAACTCATACAAGAGACCCAGTACTTC; CDR3aa: CASSLAELIQETQYF
j_gene: TRBJ2-7; abundance: few; v_gene: TRBV29-1; d_gene: NA; CDR3nt: TGCAGCGTAATAACCGGGACCGGAGACGAGCAGTACTTC; CDR3aa: CSVITGTGDEQYF
j_gene: TRBJ2-7; abundance: few; v_gene: TRBV20-1; d_gene: NA; CDR3nt: TGCAGTGCTAACCAAGGACAGCCCTACGAGCAGTACTTC; CDR3aa: CSANQGQPYEQYF
j_gene: TRBJ2-3; abundance: NA; v_gene: TRBV23-1; d_gene: TRBD2; CDR3nt: TGCGCCAGCAGTCTCCCGGGACTAGCGGGAGGTGGCACAGATACGCAGTATTTT; CDR3aa: CASSLPGLAGGGTDTQYF
j_gene: TRBJ2-7; abundance: NA; v_gene: TRBV9; d_gene: NA; CDR3nt: TGTGCCAGCAGCGTAGCATCCGCTAGCAGGGGCGAGCAGTACTTC; CDR3aa: CASSVASASRGEQYF
j_gene: TRBJ1-1; abundance: few; v_gene: TRBV7-2; d_gene: TRBD1; CDR3nt: TGTGCAGGGAGGACAGGGACTGAAGCTTTCTTT; CDR3aa: CAGRTGTEAFF
j_gene: TRBJ2-3; abundance: NA; v_gene: TRBV5-1; d_gene: NA; CDR3nt: TGCGCCAGCAGCTTTTACGGCGGTGATACGCAGTATTTT; CDR3aa: CASSFYGGDTQYF
j_gene: TRBJ2-5; abundance: few; v_gene: TRBV7-2; d_gene: NA; CDR3nt: TGTGCCAGCAGCTTAGCGCTCCTAGAGACCCAGTACTTC; CDR3aa: CASSLALLETQYF
j_gene: TRBJ2-3; abundance: few; v_gene: TRBV29-1; d_gene: TRBD1; CDR3nt: TGCAGCGCTCCTTTTACATGGAGGGACAGGGGAGCCACCCCCACAGATACGCAGTATTTT; CDR3aa: CSAPFTWRDRGATPTDTQYF